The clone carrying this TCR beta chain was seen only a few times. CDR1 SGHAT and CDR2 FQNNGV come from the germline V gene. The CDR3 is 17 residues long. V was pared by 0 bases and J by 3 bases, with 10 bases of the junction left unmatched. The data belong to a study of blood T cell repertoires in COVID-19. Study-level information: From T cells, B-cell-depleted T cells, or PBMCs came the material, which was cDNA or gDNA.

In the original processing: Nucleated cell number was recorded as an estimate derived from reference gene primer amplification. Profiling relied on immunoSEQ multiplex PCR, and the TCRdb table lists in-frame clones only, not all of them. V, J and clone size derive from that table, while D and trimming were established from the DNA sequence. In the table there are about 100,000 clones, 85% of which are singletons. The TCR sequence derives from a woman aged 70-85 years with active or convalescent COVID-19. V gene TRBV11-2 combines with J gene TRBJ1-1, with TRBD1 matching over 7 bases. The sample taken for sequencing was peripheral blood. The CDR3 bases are TGTGCCAGCAGCTTAGATAGGTGGCAGGGGGTTGACACTGAAGCTTTCTTT. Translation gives CASSLDRWQGVDTEAFF.